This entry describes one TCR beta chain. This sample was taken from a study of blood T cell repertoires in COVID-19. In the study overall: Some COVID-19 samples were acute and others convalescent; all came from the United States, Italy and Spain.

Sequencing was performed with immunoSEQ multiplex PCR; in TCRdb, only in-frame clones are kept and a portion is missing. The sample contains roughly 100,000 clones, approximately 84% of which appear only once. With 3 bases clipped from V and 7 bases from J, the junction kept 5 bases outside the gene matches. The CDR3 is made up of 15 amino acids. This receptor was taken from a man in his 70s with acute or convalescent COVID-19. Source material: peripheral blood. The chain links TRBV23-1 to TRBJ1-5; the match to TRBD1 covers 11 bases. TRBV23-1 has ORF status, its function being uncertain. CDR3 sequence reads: CASSHGQGACQPQHF. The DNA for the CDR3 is TGCGCCAGCAGTCATGGACAGGGGGCATGCCAGCCCCAGCATTTT.